The 10 T cell receptor beta chains below come from one sample, sequenced in a study of response to subunit inactivated influenza vaccine. TCRdb independently ran MiXCR on the RT-PCR reads; one entry per CDR3 protein. The table records more than 400,000 distinct CDR3 sequences, about 7.2% of them present only once. Sequenced material: PBMCs from blood, taken roughly 24 months after vaccination. These receptors were collected from a man between 50 and 69 years old who received an inactivated influenza vaccine.

In its sample, this clonotype was seen many times. The chain combines TRBV7-2 with TRBJ1-4; D possibly corresponds to TRBD1 (6 bases). The CDR3 is 12 amino acids. The ends were cut back, 5 bases at V and 7 bases at J, with 8 bases in the middle. Germline V gene data show CDR1 as SGHTA and CDR2 as FQGNSA. The CDR3 loop is CASSRDTEKLFF. As DNA, the CDR3 is TGTGCCAGCAGCCGGGACACTGAAAAACTGTTTTTT.

This clonotype was recorded many times. This chain joins TRBV12-3 or TRBV12-4 and TRBJ1-4, with D hard to call. Between the trimmed V and J ends, which lost 0 bases and 3 bases, there was a span of 14 bases. The CDR3 contains 17 residues. Here the CDR3 reads CASSLAEGRHSNEKLFF. The DNA for the CDR3 is TGTGCCAGCAGTTTAGCGGAGGGCCGGCATTCTAATGAAAAACTGTTTTTT.

V is TRBV24-1 and J is TRBJ2-1; 7 bases agree with TRBD2. CDR3 length equals 14 residues. Germline-derived CDR1 and CDR2 are KGHDR and SFDVKD. V was clipped by 6 bases and J by 6 bases; unmatched bases: 7. CDR3 coding DNA: TGTGCCACCAGTAGCGAGCGGGGAAGCAATGAGCAGTTCTTC. It codes for CATSSERGSNEQFF.

This clonotype came up a few times. The chain links TRBV20-1 to TRBJ1-2; possible D gene TRBD1, 5 bases. The CDR3 contains 15 residues. The V end lost 0 bases, the J end lost 3 bases, and 14 bases lay between the germline ends. Germline values: CDR1 DFQATT, CDR2 SNEGSKA (reference sequence). The CDR3 sequence: CSARDLRQNYYGYTF. The CDR3 DNA follows: TGCAGTGCTAGAGATCTTAGACAGAACTACTATGGCTACACCTTC.

This chain uses TRBV4-2 with TRBJ2-1, with TRBD2 matching 11 bases. Per germline, CDR1 LGHNA and CDR2 YNFKEQ. V dropped 7 bases and J dropped 6; count of bases not matched to a gene: 14. This CDR3 spans 17 amino acids. CDR3 in amino acids: CASTLGMWGTSGNEQFF. The DNA of the CDR3 is TGTGCCAGCACGTTAGGGATGTGGGGGACTAGCGGCAATGAGCAGTTCTTC.

This clonotype was counted between two and nine times. The chain carries TRBV7-6 and TRBJ2-7, with 13 bases identical to TRBD2. CDR1 SGHVS and CDR2 FNYEAQ come from the germline V gene. Trimming at V came to 1 base and at J to 4 bases, leaving 4 bases not matched to a gene. The CDR3 has 16 residues. The CDR3 is CASSLEGLAGSYEQYF. The DNA of the CDR3 is TGTGCCAGCAGCTTAGAGGGACTAGCGGGATCATACGAGCAGTACTTC.

This clonotype was detected only a few times. The rearrangement uses TRBV5-1 and TRBJ2-7; 7 bases align to TRBD1. The ends lost 5 bases at V and 5 bases at J; junction bases unmatched: 4. This CDR3 is built from 12 residues. Germline CDR1 and CDR2: SGHRS and YFSETQ. CDR3 in amino acids: CASREQGNEQYF. CDR3 nucleotides: TGCGCCAGCAGGGAACAGGGGAACGAGCAGTACTTC.

This clonotype was found a few times. The J gene is TRBJ2-1, the V gene TRBV29-1, with 8 bases aligning to TRBD2. This CDR3 spans 12 amino acids. V was clipped by 7 bases and J by 6 bases; unmatched bases: 5. CDR1 SQVTM and CDR2 ANQGSEA come from the germline V gene. DNA for the CDR3: TGCAGCGCCGAGGGGACTAGCAATGAGCAGTTCTTC. Its protein is CSAEGTSNEQFF.

The table lists this clonotype with many counts. This rearrangement joins TRBV25-1 to TRBJ2-6; no reliable D call. The CDR3 has 14 residues. With 4 bases removed from V and 1 base from J, the gap between germline ends came to 5 bases. CDR1 MGHDK and CDR2 SYGVNS come from the germline V gene. CDR3 DNA sequence: TGTGCCAGCAGTGGTGGTTCTGGGGCCAACGTCCTGACTTTC. Its protein is CASSGGSGANVLTF.

The chain couples TRBV19 to TRBJ2-1; D perhaps matches TRBD1 (6 bases). Germline-derived CDR1 and CDR2 are LNHDA and SQIVND (reference sequence). Deletions cut 3 bases from V and 6 bases from J, with 24 bases between. The CDR3 has 18 residues. Written as DNA, the CDR3 is TGTGCCAGTAGTATTGAGTTAGGTGGGGGAAGAGGGGGCAATGAGCAGTTCTTC. Its translation: CASSIELGGGRGGNEQFF. The full variable domain, in which reference TRBV19 and TRBJ2-1 provide the parts outside the CDR3, is DGGITQSPKYLFRKEGQNVTLSCEQNLNHDAMYWYRQDPGQGLRLIYYSQIVNDFQKGDIAEGYSVSREKKESFPLTVTSAQKNPTAFYLCASSIELGGGRGGNEQFFGPGTRLTVL.